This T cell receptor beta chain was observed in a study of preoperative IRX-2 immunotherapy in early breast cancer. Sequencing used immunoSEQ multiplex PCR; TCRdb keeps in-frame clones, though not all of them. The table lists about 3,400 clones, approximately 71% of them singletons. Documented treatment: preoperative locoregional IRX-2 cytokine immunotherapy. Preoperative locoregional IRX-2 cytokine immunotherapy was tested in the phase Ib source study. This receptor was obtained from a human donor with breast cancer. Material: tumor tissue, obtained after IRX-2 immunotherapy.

This chain's CDR3 is CASIEQETYEQYF. CDR3 sequence (DNA): TGTGCCAGCATCGAGCAGGAAACCTACGAGCAGTACTTC. The gene calls are TRBV6-8 and TRBJ2-7; unclear D gene. The CDR3 sequence is 13 residues long. In germline, CDR1 is MNHGY, CDR2 SAAAGT. Trimming stripped 7 bases from V and 2 bases from J, with 12 bases between.